This T cell receptor (beta chain) was observed in a study of graft-versus-host responses after intestinal transplantation. In its sample, this clone was seen once. What it binds is not known. The study, taken as a whole, reports: Early post-transplant HvG declines showed an association with peak circulating GvH clone levels.

This table comes from immunoSEQ multiplex PCR, and its TCRdb copy is limited to in-frame clones, with some not included. The sample gives about 66,000 clones, less than 95% of which show up once; 1.3% is in the top ten. The CDR3 loop spans 12 amino acids. The gene calls are TRBV21-1 and TRBJ1-2; the tabulated D call, TRBD1, remains unverified against the DNA. TRBV21-1 is an annotated pseudogene. This clonotype was obtained from a human donor who received an intestinal transplant. The sequences come from unstimulated CD8+ T cells sorted from spleen or lymph node cells, collected before intestinal transplant. The chain's CDR3 is CASSKDRGGYTF. In DNA form, the CDR3 reads TGTGCCAGCAGCAAGGACAGGGGTGGCTACACCTTC.